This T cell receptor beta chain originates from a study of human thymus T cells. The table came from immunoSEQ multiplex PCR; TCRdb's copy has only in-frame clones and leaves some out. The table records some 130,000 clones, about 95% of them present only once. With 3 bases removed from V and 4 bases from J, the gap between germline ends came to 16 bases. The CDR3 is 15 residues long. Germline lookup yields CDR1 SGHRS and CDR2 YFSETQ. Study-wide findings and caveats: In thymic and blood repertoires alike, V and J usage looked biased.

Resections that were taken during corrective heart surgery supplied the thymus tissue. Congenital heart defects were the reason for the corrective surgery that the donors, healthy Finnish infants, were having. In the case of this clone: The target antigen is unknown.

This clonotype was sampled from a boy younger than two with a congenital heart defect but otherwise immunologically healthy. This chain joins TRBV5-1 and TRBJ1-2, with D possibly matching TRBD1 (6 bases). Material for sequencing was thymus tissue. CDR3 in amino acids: CASSWTPGHRYGYTF. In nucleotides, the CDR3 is TGCGCCAGCAGCTGGACGCCGGGACACCGCTATGGCTACACCTTC.